This T cell receptor beta chain was profiled in a study of T cell responses to AZD1222 COVID-19 vaccine. Study information: Pooled samples include second doses given at about 4 or 12 weeks.

The study's findings and limits: The sample set comprised mostly white British donors with more females, and clonal diversity was possibly underestimated.

On this clone itself: The antigen is not known.

Assay: immunoSEQ multiplex PCR; the TCRdb copy retains only in-frame clones and omits some. The top ten hold less than 6% of the sample, which has more than 85,000 clones, about four fifths seen once. The CDR3 consists of 14 residues. Germline V CDR1 and CDR2: SGHRS, YFSETQ. V shed 4 bases and J shed 10 bases, with 17 bases lying between them. The material was peripheral blood, obtained on day 0 of AZD1222 vaccination. V and J are TRBV5-1 and TRBJ1-4; maybe TRBD1 (6 bases). This TCR was recovered from an adult in good health. The CDR3 DNA reads as TGCGCCAGCAGCATGGAACAGGGTACCAGAAAACTGTTTTTT. It yields the protein CASSMEQGTRKLFF.